This TCR beta chain is from a study of tumor and adjacent non-tumor tissue in lung cancer. Study at large: Aged about 30 to 76 years, patients included about 11 men and 5 women with stage I to III disease.

CDR3 size: 15 residues. Germline CDR1 is SQVTM and CDR2 is ANQGSEA. TCRbeta libraries were built with three rounds of nested PCR, modified from ARM-PCR. One entry per CDR3 protein, called by TCRdb with MiXCR from the multiplex PCR reads. Of tens of thousands of distinct CDR3 sequences in the sample, about 70% are singletons; the top ten hold roughly 25%. The study's findings and limits: Shorter survival was associated with higher TCR diversity in tumors. Compared with tumor, normal lung showed significantly lower TCR diversity. Tumor repertoires had a smaller top 100 clone share than normal lung.

Concerning this clonotype: Its matching antigen is unknown. The junction does not match germline at one end; this may be a read error.

The template was RNA from unsorted bulk tissue. This non-tumor lung sample came from over 3 cm beyond the tumor edge. Input material: distant non-tumor lung tissue. The receptor was isolated from a woman aged 55-69 years with non-small cell lung cancer. The V call is TRBV29-1, the J call TRBJ2-3; the D gene is possibly TRBD2 (5 bases). The CDR3 here is CSVEDLGIGRGTHHF. For the CDR3, the DNA is TGCAGTGTTGAAGATCTGGGGATAGGCCGGGGTACGCACCATTTT.